The clone carrying this TCR beta chain was seen a handful of times. The antigen is undetermined. Noted time point: sample taken at primary tumor resection. Sequencing was performed on whole RNA extracted from tumor and nontumor lung tissue, or from frozen PBMC, and the material was left unsorted. 72 TRACERx patients with early, untreated non-small cell lung cancer donated samples. One entry per CDR3 protein results from TCRdb running MiXCR on the 5' RACE reads. The sample shows 4,600 or so distinct CDR3 sequences, roughly 27% of them seen only once. This specimen comes from a study of spatial heterogeneity in lung cancer. Background on the study: Alpha-chain detections were consistently fewer than beta-chain detections among the sequences. TCR and UMI combinations that were unique each appeared, on average, more than ten times in raw reads.

Notes on the study in general: Ubiquitous expanded tumor TCRs showed up in blood more at resection than follow-up.

The sequenced sample was PBMCs, obtained at surgery. The receptor's source is a male donor with early-stage non-small cell lung cancer.

CDR3 sequence (DNA): TGCAGTGCTAGGACAGTGAGCTCCTACAATGAGCAGTTCTTC. It translates to CSARTVSSYNEQFF. The chain has TRBV20-1 and TRBJ2-1; D might be TRBD1 (5 bases). Germline CDR1 is DFQATT and CDR2 is SNEGSKA (reference sequence). This CDR3 region has 14 residues. With 3 bases removed from V and 0 bases from J, the gap between germline ends came to 9 bases.